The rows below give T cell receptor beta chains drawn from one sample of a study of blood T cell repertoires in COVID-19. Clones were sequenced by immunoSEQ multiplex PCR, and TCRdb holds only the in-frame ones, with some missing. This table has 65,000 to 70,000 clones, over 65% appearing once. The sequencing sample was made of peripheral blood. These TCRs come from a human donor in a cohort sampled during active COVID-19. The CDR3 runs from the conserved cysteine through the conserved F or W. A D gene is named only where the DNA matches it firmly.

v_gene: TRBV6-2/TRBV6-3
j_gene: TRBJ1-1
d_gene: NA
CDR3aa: CASSYSRSLTEAFF
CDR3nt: TGTGCCAGCAGTTACTCGCGATCCCTCACTGAAGCTTTCTTT

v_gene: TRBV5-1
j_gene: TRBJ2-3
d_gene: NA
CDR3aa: CASSLTGWGDTQYF
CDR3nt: TGCGCCAGCAGCTTGACAGGGTGGGGTGATACGCAGTATTTT

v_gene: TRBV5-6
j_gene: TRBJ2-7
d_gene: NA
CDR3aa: CASSLIGSYEQYF
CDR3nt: TGTGCCAGCAGCTTGATCGGCTCCTACGAGCAGTACTTC

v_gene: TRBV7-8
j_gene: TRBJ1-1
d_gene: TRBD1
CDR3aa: CASSEQGDTEAFF
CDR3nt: TGTGCCAGCAGCGAGCAGGGGGACACTGAAGCTTTCTTT

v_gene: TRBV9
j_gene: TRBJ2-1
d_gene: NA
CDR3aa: CASSVAQGFNEQFF
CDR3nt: TGTGCCAGCAGCGTAGCTCAGGGATTCAATGAGCAGTTCTTC

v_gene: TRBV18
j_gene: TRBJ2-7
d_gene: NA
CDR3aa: CASSPPINRAGEQYF
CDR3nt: TGTGCCAGCTCACCACCGATTAACAGGGCTGGGGAGCAGTACTTC

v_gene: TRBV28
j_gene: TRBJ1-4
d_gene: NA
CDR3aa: CASSFTGLSEKLFF
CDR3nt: TGTGCCAGCAGTTTCACAGGATTAAGTGAAAAACTGTTTTTT

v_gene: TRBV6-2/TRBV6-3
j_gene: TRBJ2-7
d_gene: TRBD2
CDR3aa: CASSPGLAGATKTYEQYF
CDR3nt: TGTGCCAGCAGTCCCGGACTAGCGGGAGCGACGAAAACCTACGAGCAGTACTTC

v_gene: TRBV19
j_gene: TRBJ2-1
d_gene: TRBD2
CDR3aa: CASSMGRVGNEQFF
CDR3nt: TGTGCCAGTAGTATGGGGAGGGTGGGCAATGAGCAGTTCTTC

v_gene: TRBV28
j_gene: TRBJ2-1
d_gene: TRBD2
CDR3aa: CASSPSSGRAETNEQFF
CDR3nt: TGTGCCAGCAGTCCATCTAGCGGGAGGGCCGAGACGAATGAGCAGTTCTTC

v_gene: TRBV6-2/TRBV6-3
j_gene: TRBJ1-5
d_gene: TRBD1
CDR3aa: CASSSWGTGGGNQPQHF
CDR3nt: TGTGCCAGCAGTTCGTGGGGGACAGGGGGCGGCAATCAGCCCCAGCATTTT

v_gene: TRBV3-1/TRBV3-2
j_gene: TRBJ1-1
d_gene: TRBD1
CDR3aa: CASSHRQGGNTEAFF
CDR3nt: TGTGCCAGCAGCCATAGACAGGGTGGAAACACTGAAGCTTTCTTT

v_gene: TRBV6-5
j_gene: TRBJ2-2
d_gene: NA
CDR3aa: CASKIGATGELFF
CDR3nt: TGTGCCAGCAAAATAGGGGCAACCGGGGAGCTGTTTTTT

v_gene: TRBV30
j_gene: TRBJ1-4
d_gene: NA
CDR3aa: CAWKAGGVEKLFF
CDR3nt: TGTGCCTGGAAGGCAGGAGGGGTAGAAAAACTGTTTTTT

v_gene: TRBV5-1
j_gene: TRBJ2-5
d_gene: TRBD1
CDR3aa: CASSLWGSGTEKETQYF
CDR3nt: TGCGCCAGCAGCTTGTGGGGCTCTGGGACAGAGAAAGAGACCCAGTACTTC

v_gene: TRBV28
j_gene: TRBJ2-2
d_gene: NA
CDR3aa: CASHSLGGAGRPGELFF
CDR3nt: TGTGCCAGCCATTCCTTAGGAGGGGCAGGACGTCCCGGGGAGCTGTTTTTT

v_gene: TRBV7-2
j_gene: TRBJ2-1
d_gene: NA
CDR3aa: CASSLNPNYNEQFF
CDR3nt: TGTGCCAGCAGCTTGAACCCTAATTACAATGAGCAGTTCTTC